A single sample gave rise to the 20 T cell receptor beta chains below, sequenced in a study of blood T cell repertoires in COVID-19 (dated by TCRdb to about 2020). Library construction relied on the immunoSEQ multiplex PCR assay. Imported from immuneACCESS, the table was reduced by TCRdb to in-frame sequences with V and J called. These copies leave out some clones; in studies compared against another copy, an unresolved V gene accounts for under half, and the cause of the remainder is not known. The sample table records a few hundred thousand clones; roughly 90% of these occur just once. Over 4% of the sample rests with the top ten. Material: PBMCs or T cells enriched from blood (not recorded which). These receptors were taken from a woman aged 25 to 45 who had recovered from COVID-19.

The chain has TRBV27 and TRBJ1-6, with D unresolved. The CDR3 covers 17 residues. The germline V gene has CDR1 MNHEY and CDR2 SMNVEV (reference sequence). The V gene lost 6 bases and the J gene lost 0 bases, with 15 bases spanning the gap. The CDR3 reads CASRPSRGSSYNSPLHF. CDR3 DNA sequence: TGTGCCAGCAGACCATCCCGTGGGAGCTCCTATAATTCACCCCTCCACTTT.

The gene calls are TRBV11-2 and TRBJ2-1, with TRBD2 matching 9 bases. The CDR3 sequence is 15 residues long. With V trimmed by 3 bases and J by 3 bases, 3 bases remained unmatched. Germline CDR1 is SGHAT and CDR2 is FQNNGV. CDR3 sequence (DNA): TGTGCCAGCAGCTTTAGCGGGAGCCTCTACAATGAGCAGTTCTTC. It yields the protein CASSFSGSLYNEQFF. Combining the CDR3 with reference TRBV11-2 and TRBJ2-1 gives the whole variable domain EAGVAQSPRYKIIEKRQSVAFWCNPISGHATLYWYQQILGQGPKLLIQFQNNGVVDDSQLPKDRFSAERLKGVDSTLKIQPAKLEDSAVYLCASSFSGSLYNEQFFGPGTRLTVL.

The chain carries TRBV29-1 and TRBJ1-4, with 9 bases lining up with TRBD1. The V gene end was trimmed by 4 bases and the J gene end by 3 bases; junction bases not matched to a gene: 3. CDR1 is SQVTM, CDR2 ANQGSEA, per germline. This CDR3 comprises 14 residues. Here the CDR3 DNA reads TGCAGCGTTGGACAGGGGGGGGCTAATGAAAAACTGTTTTTT. Residues: CSVGQGGANEKLFF. The variable domain in full, with the rest retrieved from reference TRBV29-1 and TRBJ1-4, is SAVISQKPSRDICQRGTSLTIQCQVDSQVTMMFWYRQQPGQSLTLIATANQGSEATYESGFVIDKFPISRPNLTFSTLTVSNMSPEDSSIYLCSVGQGGANEKLFFGSGTQLSVL.

The rearrangement uses TRBV28 and TRBJ1-5; perhaps TRBD1 as D (5 bases). The germline V and J ends were trimmed by 4 bases and 7 bases, with 14 bases remaining between them. The CDR3 consists of 14 residues. In germline, CDR1 is MDHEN, CDR2 SYDVKM. The CDR3 loop reads CASSWQGAQQPQHF. Written as DNA, the CDR3 is TGTGCCAGCAGTTGGCAAGGGGCCCAGCAGCCCCAGCATTTT.

The rearrangement uses TRBV4-2 and TRBJ1-6; no definite D call. Germline V lookup: CDR1 LGHNA, CDR2 YNFKEQ. This CDR3 is 14 amino acids long. Trimming stripped 2 bases from V and 10 bases from J, with 12 bases between. The CDR3, as DNA: TGTGCCAGCAGCCAAATTTATGCAGAATCACCCCTCCACTTT. It codes for CASSQIYAESPLHF.

The chain uses TRBV5-1 and TRBJ2-1, with 7 bases identical to TRBD2. The junction had 9 bases not matched to a gene; V was cut back by 2 bases and J by 7 bases. The CDR3 extends over 15 amino acids. Per the germline V gene, CDR1 is SGHRS and CDR2 is YFSETQ. This CDR3 is CASSFREAGRNEQFF. The CDR3 DNA sequence: TGCGCCAGCAGCTTCCGGGAGGCGGGGAGGAATGAGCAGTTCTTC.

The chain carries TRBV28 and TRBJ1-2; no firm D call. Per germline, CDR1 MDHEN and CDR2 SYDVKM. This CDR3 comprises 16 residues. The V end was cut by 2 bases, the J end by 8 bases, with 21 bases between. CDR3 bases: TGTGCCAGCAGTTTAGACACGCGGGGAGGGATAGGGGGCTACACCTTC. This sequence encodes CASSLDTRGGIGGYTF.

V and J are TRBV7-3 and TRBJ2-3, with TRBD2 matching 9 bases. This CDR3 is built from 15 residues. The V gene end was trimmed by 4 bases and the J gene end by 7 bases; junction bases not matched to a gene: 9. Looked up from germline, CDR1 is SGHTA and CDR2 is FQGTGA. CDR3 DNA: TGTGCCAGCAGCTCCAGCGGGGGGAAACTCTATACGCAGTATTTT. Protein product: CASSSSGGKLYTQYF.

This chain links TRBV30 with TRBJ1-2; the D is unclear. The CDR3 length is 14 residues. Trimming took 0 bases from V and 1 from J, leaving 9 bases between them. Germline V gene data show CDR1 as GTSNPN and CDR2 as SVGIG (reference sequence). The CDR3 is CAWSVHNDNYGYTF. The CDR3 nucleotides are TGTGCCTGGAGTGTTCACAACGATAACTATGGCTACACCTTC. Full variable domain (missing parts from reference TRBV30 and TRBJ1-2): SQTIHQWPATLVQPVGSPLSLECTVEGTSNPNLYWYRQAAGRGLQLLFYSVGIGQISSEVPQNLSASRPQDRQFILSSKKLLLSDSGFYLCAWSVHNDNYGYTFGSGTRLTVV.

This clone appeared once. V usage is TRBV28 and J usage is TRBJ1-1, with TRBD1 as a possible D gene (6 bases). Trimming stripped 10 bases from V and 5 bases from J, with 20 bases between. The germline gives CDR1 MDHEN, CDR2 SYDVKM. This CDR3 has 14 amino acids. The chain's CDR3 is CATQTHRVATEAFF. The CDR3 coding sequence is TGTGCCACCCAGACCCACAGGGTTGCAACTGAAGCTTTCTTT.

CDR3 residues: CASSSGQGNNSPLHF. DNA for the CDR3: TGTGCCAGCAGCTCAGGACAGGGCAACAATTCACCCCTCCACTTT. The chain has TRBV7-2 and TRBJ1-6, with 8 bases that match TRBD1. The CDR3 runs 15 residues. Losses at the gene ends were 4 bases for V and 7 bases for J; bases not matched to a gene: 6. CDR1 SGHTA and CDR2 FQGNSA come from the germline V gene.

The rearrangement links TRBV11-2 to TRBJ1-3, with a tentative D call TRBD1 (5 bases). Germline loops: CDR1 SGHAT, CDR2 FQNNGV. V was shortened by 5 bases and J by 2 bases, with 13 bases between the two germline ends. CDR3 length: 15 residues. CDR3 sequence (DNA): TGTGCCAGCAGCATACACAGCAGGGCTGGAAACACCATATATTTT. It specifies CASSIHSRAGNTIYF. Full variable domain (missing parts from reference TRBV11-2 and TRBJ1-3): EAGVAQSPRYKIIEKRQSVAFWCNPISGHATLYWYQQILGQGPKLLIQFQNNGVVDDSQLPKDRFSAERLKGVDSTLKIQPAKLEDSAVYLCASSIHSRAGNTIYFGEGSWLTVV.

This clone has a single count. The V gene is TRBV19, the J gene TRBJ1-4, with D maybe TRBD1 (6 bases). Trimming pared 7 bases from V and 8 bases from J, leaving 20 bases between. The CDR3 sequence is 15 residues long. From germline, CDR1 is LNHDA and CDR2 SQIVND (reference sequence). The CDR3 region is CASTPRGRGREKLFF. The CDR3 DNA sequence: TGTGCCAGTACCCCTCGGGGCAGGGGTCGAGAAAAACTGTTTTTT. The variable domain in full, with the rest retrieved from reference TRBV19 and TRBJ1-4, is DGGITQSPKYLFRKEGQNVTLSCEQNLNHDAMYWYRQDPGQGLRLIYYSQIVNDFQKGDIAEGYSVSREKKESFPLTVTSAQKNPTAFYLCASTPRGRGREKLFFGSGTQLSVL.

This chain links TRBV18 with TRBJ1-5; 7 bases align to TRBD1. CDR3 length: 16 amino acids. The germline gives CDR1 KGHSH, CDR2 LQKENI. V was pared by 2 bases and J by 6 bases, with 10 bases of the junction left unmatched. CDR3 residues: CASSPFRDSSSQPQHF. The DNA for the CDR3 is TGTGCCAGCTCACCATTCCGGGACAGTTCGAGTCAGCCCCAGCATTTT.

CDR3 residues: CASRQGPGYTF. CDR3 sequence (DNA): TGTGCCAGCAGACAGGGGCCCGGCTACACCTTC. This sequence joins TRBV28 and TRBJ1-2; 7 positions match TRBD1. J was trimmed by 8 bases and V by 6 bases; bases with no gene match: 3. The CDR3 is 11 amino acids. Per the germline V gene, CDR1 is MDHEN and CDR2 is SYDVKM.

The V gene is TRBV28, the J gene TRBJ2-2; TRBD2 might be the D (6 bases). This CDR3 contains 15 residues. The V and J ends lost 3 bases and 5 bases respectively, with 13 bases between them. Germline assignment: CDR1 MDHEN and CDR2 SYDVKM. This CDR3 reads CASSLEGLLTGELFF. The CDR3 nucleotides read TGTGCCAGCAGTTTGGAGGGGCTGCTGACCGGGGAGCTGTTTTTT.

J is TRBJ1-2 and V is TRBV3-1 (or the pseudogene TRBV3-2); 10 bases line up with TRBD1. Trimming took 1 base from V and 5 from J; bases not matched to a gene: 4. Germline CDR1 reads LGHDT; CDR2 reads YNNKEL (reference sequence). CDR3 length: 15 residues. The CDR3 DNA follows: TGTGCCAGCAGCCAAGTGACAGGGGGCATATATGGCTACACCTTC. This codes for CASSQVTGGIYGYTF.

The rearrangement links TRBV19 to TRBJ2-1, with 8 bases that match TRBD2. J gave up 4 bases and V 5 bases, and 10 bases lay outside the gene matches. This CDR3 contains 16 residues. Germline loops: CDR1 LNHDA, CDR2 SQIVND (reference sequence). This chain's CDR3 is CASSSAGDTTYNEQFF. In DNA form, the CDR3 reads TGTGCCAGTAGTTCAGCGGGGGACACCACTTACAATGAGCAGTTCTTC.

This clone appeared a single time. This chain connects TRBV28 to TRBJ1-6, with D uncertain. The CDR3 length is 13 residues. Germline assignment: CDR1 MDHEN and CDR2 SYDVKM. V was cut by 6 bases and J by 9 bases, with 12 bases left in between. The CDR3: CASSTQYGSPLHF. CDR3 in DNA: TGTGCCAGCAGCACGCAATACGGTTCACCCCTCCACTTT.

The rearrangement joins TRBV24-1 to TRBJ1-5; perhaps TRBD1 as D (6 bases). The ends were cut back, 2 bases at V and 4 bases at J, with 8 bases in the middle. Looked up from germline, CDR1 is KGHDR and CDR2 is SFDVKD. The CDR3 runs to 14 residues. In DNA form, the CDR3 reads TGTGCCACCAGTGATTCGGACAGAAATCAGCCCCAGCATTTT. Protein: CATSDSDRNQPQHF.